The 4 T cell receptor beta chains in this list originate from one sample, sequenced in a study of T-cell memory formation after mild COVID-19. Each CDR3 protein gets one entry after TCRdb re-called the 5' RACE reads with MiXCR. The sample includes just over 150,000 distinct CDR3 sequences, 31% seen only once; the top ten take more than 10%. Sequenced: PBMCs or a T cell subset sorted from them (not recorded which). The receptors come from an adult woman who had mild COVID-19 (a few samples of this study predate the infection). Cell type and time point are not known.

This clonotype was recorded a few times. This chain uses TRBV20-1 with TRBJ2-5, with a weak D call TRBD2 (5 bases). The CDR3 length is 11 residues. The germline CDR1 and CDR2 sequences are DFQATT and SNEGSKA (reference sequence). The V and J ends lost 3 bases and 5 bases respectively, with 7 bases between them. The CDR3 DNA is TGCAGTGCTAGCCCGGGGGAGACCCAGTACTTC. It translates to CSASPGETQYF.

CDR3 nucleotide sequence: TGTGCCAGCCGCTGGGGGGGGTACAATGAGCAGTTCTTC. Protein: CASRWGGYNEQFF. The chain employs TRBV6-1 and TRBJ2-1; TRBD2 agrees at 7 bases. The ends lost 8 bases at V and 4 bases at J; junction bases unmatched: 5. CDR1 and CDR2 from the germline V gene are MNHNS and SASEGT. The CDR3 runs 13 residues.

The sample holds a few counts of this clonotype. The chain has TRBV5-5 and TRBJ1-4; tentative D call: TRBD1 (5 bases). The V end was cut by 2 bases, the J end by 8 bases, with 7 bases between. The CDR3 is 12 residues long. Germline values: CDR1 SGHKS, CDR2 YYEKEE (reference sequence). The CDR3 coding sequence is TGTGCCAGCAGCTTAACAGGAGAAAAACTGTTTTTT. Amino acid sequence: CASSLTGEKLFF.

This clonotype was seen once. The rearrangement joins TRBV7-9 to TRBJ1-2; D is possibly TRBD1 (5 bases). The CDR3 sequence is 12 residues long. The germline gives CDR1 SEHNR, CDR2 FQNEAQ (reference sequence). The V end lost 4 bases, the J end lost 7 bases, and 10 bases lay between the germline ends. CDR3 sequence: CASSSGTRGYTF. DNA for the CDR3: TGTGCCAGCAGCTCCGGGACTCGTGGCTACACCTTC.